This T cell receptor (beta chain) was captured in a study of cytomegalovirus exposure and HLA in healthy donors. Study-wide background: Within the Caucasian-associated ancestry cluster were about 81% of the approximately 400 genotyped donors.

Germline V lookup: CDR1 ENHRY, CDR2 SYGVKD. There are 16 residues in the CDR3. Trimming left V 3 bases short and J 0 bases short, with 14 bases between. In the PCR, 60 Vbeta and 13 Jbeta primers were used. The repertoire was sequenced with immunoSEQ multiplex PCR; TCRdb's copy has only in-frame clones and lacks some. This table has about 150,000 clones, about four fifths appearing once. The specimen was PBMCs. The chain recombines TRBV10-3 with TRBJ1-1, with a tentative D call TRBD1 (6 bases). The receptor's source is a man between 25 and 39 years old in good health and CMV-seropositive. The CDR3 region is CAISELGGGMNTEAFF. DNA for the CDR3: TGTGCCATCAGTGAATTAGGGGGAGGGATGAACACTGAAGCTTTCTTT.